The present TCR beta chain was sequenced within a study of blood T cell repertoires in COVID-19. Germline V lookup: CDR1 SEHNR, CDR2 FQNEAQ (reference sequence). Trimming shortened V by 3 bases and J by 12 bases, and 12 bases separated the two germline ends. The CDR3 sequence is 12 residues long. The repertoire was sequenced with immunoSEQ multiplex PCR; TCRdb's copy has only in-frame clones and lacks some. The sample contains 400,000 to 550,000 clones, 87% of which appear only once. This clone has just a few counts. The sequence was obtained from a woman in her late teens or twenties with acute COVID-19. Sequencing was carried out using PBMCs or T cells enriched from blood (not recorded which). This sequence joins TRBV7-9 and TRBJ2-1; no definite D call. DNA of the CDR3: TGTGCCAGCAGCTTGACCCCGGGTGGGCAGTTCTTC. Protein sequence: CASSLTPGGQFF.